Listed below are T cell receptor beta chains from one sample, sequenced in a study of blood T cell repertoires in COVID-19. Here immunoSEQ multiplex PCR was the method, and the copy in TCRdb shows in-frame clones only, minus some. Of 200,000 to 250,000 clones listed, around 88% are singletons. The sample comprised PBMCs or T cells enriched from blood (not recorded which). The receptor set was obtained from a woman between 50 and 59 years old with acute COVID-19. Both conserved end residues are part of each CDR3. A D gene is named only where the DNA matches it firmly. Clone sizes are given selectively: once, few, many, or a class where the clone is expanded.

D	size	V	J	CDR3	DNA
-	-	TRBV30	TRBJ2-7	CAWSVKEDGHPYEQYF	TGTGCCTGGAGTGTAAAGGAAGACGGACACCCCTACGAGCAGTACTTC
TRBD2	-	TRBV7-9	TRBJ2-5	CASSFTSGQETQYF	TGTGCCAGCAGTTTTACTAGCGGTCAAGAGACCCAGTACTTC
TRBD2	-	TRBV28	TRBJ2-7	CASTTSGTSGPYEQYF	TGTGCCAGCACCACCTCCGGGACTAGCGGTCCATACGAGCAGTACTTC
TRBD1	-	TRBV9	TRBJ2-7	CASSVVGGRRTGEGEQYF	TGTGCCAGCAGCGTAGTAGGAGGACGCCGGACAGGGGAAGGTGAGCAGTACTTC
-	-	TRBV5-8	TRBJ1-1	CASSFQGQGTEAFF	TGTGCCAGCAGCTTTCAGGGGCAAGGGACTGAAGCTTTCTTT
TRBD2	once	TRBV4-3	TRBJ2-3	CASSQDSGRTNTQYF	TGCGCCAGCAGCCAAGACAGCGGGAGAACAAATACGCAGTATTTT
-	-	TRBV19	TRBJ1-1	CASREHTGLDTEAFF	TGTGCCAGTAGGGAACACACAGGGTTAGACACTGAAGCTTTCTTT
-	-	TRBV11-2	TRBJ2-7	CASSLNPGSGEQYF	TGTGCCAGCAGCTTGAATCCCGGGAGTGGGGAGCAGTACTTC
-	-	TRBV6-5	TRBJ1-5	CASSSGQQNQPQHF	TGTGCCAGCAGTTCCGGACAGCAAAATCAGCCCCAGCATTTT
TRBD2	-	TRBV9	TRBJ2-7	CASSPQIAGLYEQYF	TGTGCCAGCAGCCCCCAGATAGCGGGGCTTTACGAGCAGTACTTC
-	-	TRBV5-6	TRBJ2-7	CASSLWGKGGSYEQYF	TGTGCCAGCAGCTTGTGGGGGAAGGGAGGCTCCTACGAGCAGTACTTC
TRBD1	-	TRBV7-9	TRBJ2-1	CASSLAGQLNEQFF	TGTGCCAGCAGCTTAGCGGGACAGTTGAATGAGCAGTTCTTC
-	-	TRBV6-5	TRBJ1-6	CASSWTEYNSPLHF	TGTGCCAGCAGTTGGACAGAGTATAATTCACCCCTCCACTTT
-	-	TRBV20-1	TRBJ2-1	CSALRGNEQFF	TGCAGTGCCCTACGGGGAAATGAGCAGTTCTTC
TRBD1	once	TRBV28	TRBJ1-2	CASSPLAEQGVYGYTF	TGTGCCAGCAGCCCCCTCGCCGAGCAGGGGGTTTATGGCTACACCTTC
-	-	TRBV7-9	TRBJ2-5	CASNQGGETQYF	TGTGCCAGCAATCAGGGAGGAGAGACCCAGTACTTC
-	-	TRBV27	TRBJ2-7	CASSLNIPGLGF	TGTGCCAGCAGTTTGAACATTCCGGGACTTGGATTC
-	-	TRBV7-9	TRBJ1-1	CASSLGTSGSEAFF	TGTGCCAGCAGCTTAGGTACGAGCGGCTCTGAAGCTTTCTTT
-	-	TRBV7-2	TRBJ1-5	CASSLGSRSNQPQHF	TGTGCCAGCAGCTTAGGGTCCAGGAGCAATCAGCCCCAGCATTTT
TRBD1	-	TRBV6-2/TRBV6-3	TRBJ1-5	CASSYNTGGGQPQHF	TGTGCCAGCAGTTACAATACAGGGGGAGGTCAGCCCCAGCATTTT
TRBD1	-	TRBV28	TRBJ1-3	CASSGYTTGGTRLWGNTIYF	TGTGCCAGCAGTGGATACACGACAGGGGGCACTAGACTGTGGGGAAACACCATATATTTT
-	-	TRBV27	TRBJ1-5	CASSSPRQEDSNQPQHF	TGTGCCAGCAGTTCCCCCCGACAGGAGGATAGCAATCAGCCCCAGCATTTT